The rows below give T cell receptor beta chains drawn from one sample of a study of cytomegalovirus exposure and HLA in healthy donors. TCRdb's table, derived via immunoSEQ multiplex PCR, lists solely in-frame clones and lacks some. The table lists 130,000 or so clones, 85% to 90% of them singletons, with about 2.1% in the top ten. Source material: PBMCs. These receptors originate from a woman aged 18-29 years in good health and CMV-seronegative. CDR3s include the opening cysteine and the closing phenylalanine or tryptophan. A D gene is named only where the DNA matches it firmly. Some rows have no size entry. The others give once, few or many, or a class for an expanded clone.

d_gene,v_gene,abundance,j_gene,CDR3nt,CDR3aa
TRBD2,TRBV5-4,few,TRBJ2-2,TGTGCCAGCAGCAGCGTGACTAGCGGGTTTTATACCGGGGAGCTGTTTTTT,CASSSVTSGFYTGELFF
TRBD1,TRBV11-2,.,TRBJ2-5,TGTGCCAGCAGCCGAGCAGGACAGGGGAATTTTCGGGAGACCCAGTACTTC,CASSRAGQGNFRETQYF
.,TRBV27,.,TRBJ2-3,TGTGCCAGCAAGCTAGGGGCCCCAGATACGCAGTATTTT,CASKLGAPDTQYF
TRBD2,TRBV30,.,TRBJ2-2,TGTGCCATCGACTCAGGACTAGCGGAGAACACCGGGGAGCTGTTTTTT,CAIDSGLAENTGELFF
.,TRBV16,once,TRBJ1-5,TGTGCCAGCAGCCCCGACTCAGGTGCGGGCCAGCCCCAGCATTTT,CASSPDSGAGQPQHF
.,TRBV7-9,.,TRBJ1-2,TGTGCCAGCAGCTTAGCGCCAGGGGACTATGGCTACACCTTC,CASSLAPGDYGYTF
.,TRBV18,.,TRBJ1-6,TGTGCCAGCTCCCGGGGGGGGGACTCACCCCTCCACTTT,CASSRGGDSPLHF
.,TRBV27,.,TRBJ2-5,TGTGCCAGAGGGGAGGTAGAGGGGACGTACCAAGAGACCCAGTACTTC,CARGEVEGTYQETQYF
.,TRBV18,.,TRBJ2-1,TGTGCCAGCTCACTGGACAGGGAGGGTTACAATGAGCAGTTCTTC,CASSLDREGYNEQFF
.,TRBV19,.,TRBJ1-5,TGTGCCAGTAGTATGCCCCCCTACCAGGGGTTCAATCAGCCCCAGCATTTT,CASSMPPYQGFNQPQHF
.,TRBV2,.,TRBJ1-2,TGTGCCAGCAGTGATCTGTGGGCGGACTCCGGCTACACCTTC,CASSDLWADSGYTF
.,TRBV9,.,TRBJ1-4,TGTGCCAGCAGCGTAGGAACAGTTAGGGAAAAACTGTTTTTT,CASSVGTVREKLFF
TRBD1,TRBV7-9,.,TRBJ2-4,TGTGCCAGCGTGGGGACAGAGAAAAACATTCAGTACTTC,CASVGTEKNIQYF
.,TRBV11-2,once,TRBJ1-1,TGTGCCAGCAGCCGGCCCACCCCTCCCGGGACTGAAGCTTTCTTT,CASSRPTPPGTEAFF
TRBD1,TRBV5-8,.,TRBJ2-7,TGTGCCAGCAGCCGTGGACAGGGGGCGGAAGAGCAGTACTTC,CASSRGQGAEEQYF
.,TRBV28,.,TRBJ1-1,TGTGCCAGCATAACGGGGGGAGGGATTCCTGAAGCTTTCTTT,CASITGGGIPEAFF
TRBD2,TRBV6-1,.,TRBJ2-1,TGTGCCAGCAGTGGACCTAGCGGGAGGGAAAGCTCCTACAATGAGCAGTTCTTC,CASSGPSGRESSYNEQFF
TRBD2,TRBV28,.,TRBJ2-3,TGTGCCAGCAGTCTCCCCCCGGCCAGCGGGAGGGAGGCAGATACGCAGTATTTT,CASSLPPASGREADTQYF
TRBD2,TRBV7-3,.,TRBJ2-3,TGTGCCAGCAGCTTATTCGGGACTAGCTCCGGTGGCACAGATACGCAGTATTTT,CASSLFGTSSGGTDTQYF
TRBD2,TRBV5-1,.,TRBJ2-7,TGCGCCAGCAGCTTGGATCAGCGTCGGGGGAGGGAATACGAGCAGTACTTC,CASSLDQRRGREYEQYF
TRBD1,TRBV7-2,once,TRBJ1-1,TGTGCCAGCAGCTTAGCGCTCTTGGGACAGGGAGGGAACACTGAAGCTTTCTTT,CASSLALLGQGGNTEAFF
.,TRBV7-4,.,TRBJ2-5,TGTGCCAGCAGCTTAGTGCGGGGGCCGGAGACCCAGTACTTC,CASSLVRGPETQYF
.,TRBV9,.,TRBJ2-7,TGTGCCAGCAGCGTAGCTGCGGGTATAATGTACGAGCAGTACTTC,CASSVAAGIMYEQYF
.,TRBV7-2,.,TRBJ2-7,TGTGCCAGCAATAAAGGGGTCTCCTACGAGCAGTACTTC,CASNKGVSYEQYF
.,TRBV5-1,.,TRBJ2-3,TGCGCCAGCAGCCCGGGACGGAGGGAAGATACGCAGTATTTT,CASSPGRREDTQYF
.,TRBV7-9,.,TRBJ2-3,TGTGCCAGCAGCTTAGAGCGTATGCTTCTGGCGTCGCAGTATTTT,CASSLERMLLASQYF
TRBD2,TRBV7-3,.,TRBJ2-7,TGTGCCAGCAGCTTCACATCGGGGGGGACTTACGAGCAGTACTTC,CASSFTSGGTYEQYF
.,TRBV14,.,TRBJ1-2,TGTGCCAGCAGCCAGGACAGTCGGAGCGGAATTGGCTACACCTTC,CASSQDSRSGIGYTF
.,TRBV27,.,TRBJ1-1,TGTGCCAGCAGTTTGGTTCAGGGAGGTGACACTGAAGCTTTCTTT,CASSLVQGGDTEAFF
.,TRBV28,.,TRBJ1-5,TGTGCCAGCAGTTTACGTTTTCTTTTGTCCGGCAGGGCTAGCAATCAGCCCCAGCATTTT,CASSLRFLLSGRASNQPQHF
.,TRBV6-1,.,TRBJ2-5,TGTGCCAGCAGTGAACCGGGTCAAGAGACCCAGTACTTC,CASSEPGQETQYF
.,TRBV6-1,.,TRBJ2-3,TGTGCCAGCAGTGCTAGGGGTCGCACAGATACGCAGTATTTT,CASSARGRTDTQYF
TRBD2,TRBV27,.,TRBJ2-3,TGTGCCAGCAGTTCTAGCGGGAGGATCCCAGATACGCAGTATTTT,CASSSSGRIPDTQYF
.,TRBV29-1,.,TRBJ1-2,TGCAGCGTTGAAGATCAAAGACAGGACAACTATGGCTACACCTTC,CSVEDQRQDNYGYTF
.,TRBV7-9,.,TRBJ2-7,TGTGCCAGCAGCGCACTAGCCACGAACTACGAGCAGTACTTC,CASSALATNYEQYF
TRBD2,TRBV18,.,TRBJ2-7,TGTGCCAGCTCACCATCCCGGGCCAGCGGGAGGTCTTACGAGCAGTACTTC,CASSPSRASGRSYEQYF
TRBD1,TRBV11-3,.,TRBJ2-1,TGTGCCAGCAGCTTTATGGGACAGGCCAGCTCCTACAATGAGCAGTTCTTC,CASSFMGQASSYNEQFF
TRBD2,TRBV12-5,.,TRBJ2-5,TGTGCTAGTGGTTTGGTACTGGGGACGGCCGGACTAGCGGGATTAGAGACCCAGTACTTC,CASGLVLGTAGLAGLETQYF
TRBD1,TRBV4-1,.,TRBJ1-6,TGCGCCAGCAGCCAAGATCGGGGAGGGACAGGGATACTACTCCACTTT,CASSQDRGGTGILLHF
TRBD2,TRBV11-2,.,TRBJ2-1,TGTGCCAGCAGCGTGACTAGCGGGGGGCTCTACAATGAGCAGTTCTTC,CASSVTSGGLYNEQFF
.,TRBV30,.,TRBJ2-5,TGTGCCTGCTGGGGGCTAGGGGAGACCCAGTACTTC,CACWGLGETQYF
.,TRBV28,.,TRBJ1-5,TGTGCCAGCGGGGACATAGGTAATCAGCCCCAGCATTTT,CASGDIGNQPQHF
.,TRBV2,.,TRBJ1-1,TGTGCCAGCAGTCAGGGATTTGTCCAGACTGAAGCTTTCTTT,CASSQGFVQTEAFF
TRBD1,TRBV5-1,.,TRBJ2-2,TGCGCCAGCAGCCCGGGACAGGGGGCGAGCACCGGGGAGCTGTTTTTT,CASSPGQGASTGELFF
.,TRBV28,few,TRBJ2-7,TGTGCCAGCAGGACCCACAGCTACGAGCAGTACTTC,CASRTHSYEQYF
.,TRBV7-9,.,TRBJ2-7,TGTGCCAGCAGCTCCCAGACTAGTTCCTACGAGCAGTACTTC,CASSSQTSSYEQYF
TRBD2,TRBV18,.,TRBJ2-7,TGTGCCAGCTCATCCTCCGGGACTAGTAGCTCCTACGAGCAGTACTTC,CASSSSGTSSSYEQYF
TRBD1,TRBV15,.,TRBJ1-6,TGTGCCACCAGCAGAGGGACAGGGGGCGCGAAAAATTCACCCCTCCACTTT,CATSRGTGGAKNSPLHF
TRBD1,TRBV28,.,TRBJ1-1,TGTGCCAGCAGTCCAGGGGGCATGAACACTGAAGCTTTCTTT,CASSPGGMNTEAFF
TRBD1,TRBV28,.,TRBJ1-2,TGTGCCGGCCAACGGACAGGGGGCGCGGGTGGCTACACCTTC,CAGQRTGGAGGYTF
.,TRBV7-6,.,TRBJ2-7,TGTGCCAGCAGCTTAGCGCTCGAGCGTTCGTACGAGCAGTACTTC,CASSLALERSYEQYF
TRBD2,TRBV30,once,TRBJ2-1,TGTGCCTGGAGTGTATTAGCGGGAGGGCCGAATGAGCAGTTCTTC,CAWSVLAGGPNEQFF
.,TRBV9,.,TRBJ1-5,TGTGCCAGCGGCCCGGCGGGGGACAATCAGCCCCAGCATTTT,CASGPAGDNQPQHF
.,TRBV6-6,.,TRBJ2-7,TGTGCCAGCAGTTCGAAGGACAGTACAGGAACCTACGAGCAGTACTTC,CASSSKDSTGTYEQYF
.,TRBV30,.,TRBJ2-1,TGTGCCTGGACCAGTGGAGGGAGCTCCTACAATGAGCAGTTCTTC,CAWTSGGSSYNEQFF